The entry below gives a single T cell receptor beta chain sequence along with its context. Its specificity is unknown. The data derive from a study of cytomegalovirus exposure and HLA in healthy donors. Overall study: About 179 million T cells yielded around 120 million unique TCR beta sequences in earlier analysis.

V shed 2 bases, J shed 1 base, and the junction held 4 bases outside the gene matches. The CDR3 sequence is 14 residues long. Germline V gives CDR1 GTSNPN, CDR2 SVGIG (reference sequence). Study-wide findings and caveats: The authors listed some 150 TCR beta chains as cytomegalovirus-associated. Fewer N-insertions than the approximately 700-donor mean were reportedly shown by an Asian-associated ancestry cluster in a later analysis. Rare TCR sequences predominated, though certain public TCRs were found in many donors.

Primers: 60 Vbeta forward and 13 Jbeta reverse. Assay used: immunoSEQ multiplex PCR; TCRdb lists only in-frame clones, some missing. Of 150,000 to 200,000 clones in the sample, over 60% were seen once. The chain is built from TRBV30 and TRBJ1-1; 7 nucleotides agree with TRBD1. The sequence was obtained from a female donor in good health and CMV-seronegative. The specimen was PBMCs. This CDR3 is CAWSQGQSNTEAFF. The CDR3 nucleotides read TGTGCCTGGAGTCAGGGACAGTCGAACACTGAAGCTTTCTTT.